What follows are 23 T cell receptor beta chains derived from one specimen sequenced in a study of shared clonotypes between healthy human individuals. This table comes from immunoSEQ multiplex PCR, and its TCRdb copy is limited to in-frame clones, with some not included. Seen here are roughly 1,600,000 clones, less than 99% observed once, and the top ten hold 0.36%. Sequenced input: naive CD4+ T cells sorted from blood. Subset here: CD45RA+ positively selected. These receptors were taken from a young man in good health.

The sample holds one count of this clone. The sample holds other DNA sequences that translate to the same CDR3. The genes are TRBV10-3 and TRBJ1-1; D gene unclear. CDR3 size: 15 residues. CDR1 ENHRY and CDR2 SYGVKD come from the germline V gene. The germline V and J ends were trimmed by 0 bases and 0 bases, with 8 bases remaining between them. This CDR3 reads CAISESPAMNTEAFF. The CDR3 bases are TGTGCCATCAGTGAGTCGCCAGCCATGAACACTGAAGCTTTCTTT.

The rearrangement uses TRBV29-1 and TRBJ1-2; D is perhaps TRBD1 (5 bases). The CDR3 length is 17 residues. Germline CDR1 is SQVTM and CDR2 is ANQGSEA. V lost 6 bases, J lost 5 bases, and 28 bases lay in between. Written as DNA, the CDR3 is TGCAGCGTCCTTGGGGCAGGCGGAAGGGAGGAAGGATATGGCTACACCTTC. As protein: CSVLGAGGREEGYGYTF.

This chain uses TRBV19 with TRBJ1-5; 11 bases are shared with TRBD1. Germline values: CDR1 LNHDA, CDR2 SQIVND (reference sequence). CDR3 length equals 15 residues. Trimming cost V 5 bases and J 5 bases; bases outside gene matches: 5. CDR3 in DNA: TGTGCCAGTAGTCCCGGACAGGGGGCTTATCAGCCCCAGCATTTT. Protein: CASSPGQGAYQPQHF. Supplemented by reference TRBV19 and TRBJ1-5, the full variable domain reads DGGITQSPKYLFRKEGQNVTLSCEQNLNHDAMYWYRQDPGQGLRLIYYSQIVNDFQKGDIAEGYSVSREKKESFPLTVTSAQKNPTAFYLCASSPGQGAYQPQHFGDGTRLSIL.

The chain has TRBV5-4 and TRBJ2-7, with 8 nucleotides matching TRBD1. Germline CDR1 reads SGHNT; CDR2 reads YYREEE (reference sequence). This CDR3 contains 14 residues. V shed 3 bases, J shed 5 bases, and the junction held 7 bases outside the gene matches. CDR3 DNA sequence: TGTGCCAGCAGCTCAGGACAGGGTCGGAACGAGCAGTACTTC. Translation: CASSSGQGRNEQYF.

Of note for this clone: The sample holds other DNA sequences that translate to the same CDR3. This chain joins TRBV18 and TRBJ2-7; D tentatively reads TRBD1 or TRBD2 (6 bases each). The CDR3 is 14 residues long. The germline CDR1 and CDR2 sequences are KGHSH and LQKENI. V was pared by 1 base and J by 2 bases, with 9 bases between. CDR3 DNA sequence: TGTGCCAGCTCACCACTGGAGGGGGCCTACGAGCAGTACTTC. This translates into CASSPLEGAYEQYF.

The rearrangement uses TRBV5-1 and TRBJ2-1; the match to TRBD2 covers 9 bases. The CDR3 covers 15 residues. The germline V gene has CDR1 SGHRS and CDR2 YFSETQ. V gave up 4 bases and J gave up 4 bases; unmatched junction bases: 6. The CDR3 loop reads CASSPLTSGYNEQFF. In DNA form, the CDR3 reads TGCGCCAGCAGCCCTCTGACTAGCGGATACAATGAGCAGTTCTTC. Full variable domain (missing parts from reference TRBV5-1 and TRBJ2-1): KAGVTQTPRYLIKTRGQQVTLSCSPISGHRSVSWYQQTPGQGLQFLFEYFSETQRNKGNFPGRFSGRQFSNSRSEMNVSTLELGDSALYLCASSPLTSGYNEQFFGPGTRLTVL.

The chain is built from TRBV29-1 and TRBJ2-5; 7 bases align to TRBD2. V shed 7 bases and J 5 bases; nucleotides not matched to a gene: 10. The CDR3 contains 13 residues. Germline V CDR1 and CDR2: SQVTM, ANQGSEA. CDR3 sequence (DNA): TGCAGCGCCAGGGAGGGAGATTGGGAGACCCAGTACTTC. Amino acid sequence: CSAREGDWETQYF.

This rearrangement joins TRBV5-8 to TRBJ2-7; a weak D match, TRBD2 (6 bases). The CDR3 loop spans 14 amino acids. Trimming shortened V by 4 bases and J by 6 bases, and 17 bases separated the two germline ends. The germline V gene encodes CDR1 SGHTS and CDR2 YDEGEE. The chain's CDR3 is CASSRDFNPSEQYF. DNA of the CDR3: TGTGCCAGCAGCCGGGACTTCAACCCCTCCGAGCAGTACTTC. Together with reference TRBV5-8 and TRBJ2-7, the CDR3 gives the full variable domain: EAGVTQSPTHLIKTRGQQATLRCSPISGHTSVYWYQQALGLGLQFLLWYDEGEERNRGNFPPRFSGRQFPNYSSELNVNALELEDSALYLCASSRDFNPSEQYFGPGTRLTVT.

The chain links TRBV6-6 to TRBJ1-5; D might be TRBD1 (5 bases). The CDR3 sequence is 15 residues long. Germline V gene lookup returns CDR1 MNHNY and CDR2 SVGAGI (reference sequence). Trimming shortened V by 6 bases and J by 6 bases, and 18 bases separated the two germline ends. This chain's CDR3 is CASRSPGSPAQPQHF. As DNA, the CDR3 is TGTGCCAGCAGGTCTCCAGGGTCCCCAGCTCAGCCCCAGCATTTT.

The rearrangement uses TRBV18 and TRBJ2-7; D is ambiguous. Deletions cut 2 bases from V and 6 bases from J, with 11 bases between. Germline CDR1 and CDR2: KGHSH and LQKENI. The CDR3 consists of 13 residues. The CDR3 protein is CASSPAPIVEQYF. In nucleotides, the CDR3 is TGTGCCAGCTCACCAGCCCCAATAGTCGAGCAGTACTTC.

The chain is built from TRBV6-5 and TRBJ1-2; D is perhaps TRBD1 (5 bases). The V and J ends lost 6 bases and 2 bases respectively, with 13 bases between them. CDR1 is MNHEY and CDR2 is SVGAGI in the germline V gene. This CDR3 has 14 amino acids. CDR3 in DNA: TGTGCCAGCAGAAGCGCAGGGTCCAACTATGGCTACACCTTC. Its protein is CASRSAGSNYGYTF.

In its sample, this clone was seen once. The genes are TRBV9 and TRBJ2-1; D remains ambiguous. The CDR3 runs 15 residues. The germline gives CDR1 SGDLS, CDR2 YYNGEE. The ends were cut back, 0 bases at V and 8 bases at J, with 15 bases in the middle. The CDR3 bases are TGTGCCAGCAGCGTAGATGATACCTGGATGGATGAGCAGTTCTTC. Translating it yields CASSVDDTWMDEQFF.

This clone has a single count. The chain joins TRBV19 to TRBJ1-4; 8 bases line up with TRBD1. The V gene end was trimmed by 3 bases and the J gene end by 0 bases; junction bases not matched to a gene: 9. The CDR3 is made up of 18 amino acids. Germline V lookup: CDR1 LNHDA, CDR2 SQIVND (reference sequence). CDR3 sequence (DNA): TGTGCCAGTAGTATGGGGACAGGCGAAGTTGCAACTAATGAAAAACTGTTTTTT. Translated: CASSMGTGEVATNEKLFF. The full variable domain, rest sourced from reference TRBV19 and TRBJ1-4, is DGGITQSPKYLFRKEGQNVTLSCEQNLNHDAMYWYRQDPGQGLRLIYYSQIVNDFQKGDIAEGYSVSREKKESFPLTVTSAQKNPTAFYLCASSMGTGEVATNEKLFFGSGTQLSVL.

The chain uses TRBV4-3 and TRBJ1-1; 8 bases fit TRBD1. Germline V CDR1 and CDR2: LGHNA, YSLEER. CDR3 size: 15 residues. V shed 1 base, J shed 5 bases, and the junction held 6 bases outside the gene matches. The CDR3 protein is CASSQVQGVWTEAFF. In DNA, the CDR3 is TGCGCCAGCAGCCAAGTACAGGGGGTTTGGACTGAAGCTTTCTTT.

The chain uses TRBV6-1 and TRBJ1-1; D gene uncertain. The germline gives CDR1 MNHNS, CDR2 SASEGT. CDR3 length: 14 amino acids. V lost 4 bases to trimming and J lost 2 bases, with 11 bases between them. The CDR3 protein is CASSGWTGNTEAFF. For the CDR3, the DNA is TGTGCCAGCAGTGGTTGGACGGGTAACACTGAAGCTTTCTTT.

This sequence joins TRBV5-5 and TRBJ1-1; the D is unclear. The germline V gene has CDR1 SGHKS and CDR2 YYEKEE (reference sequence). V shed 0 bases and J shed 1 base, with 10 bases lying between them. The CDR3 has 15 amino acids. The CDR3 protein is CASSLVTTPNTEAFF. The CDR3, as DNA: TGTGCCAGCAGCTTGGTTACAACCCCGAACACTGAAGCTTTCTTT.

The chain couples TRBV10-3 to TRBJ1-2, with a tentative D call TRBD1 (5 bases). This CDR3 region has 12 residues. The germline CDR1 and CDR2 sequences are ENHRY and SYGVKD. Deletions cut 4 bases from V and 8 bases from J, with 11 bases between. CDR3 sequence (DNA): TGTGCCATCAGTGGTCGGGGGGAGGGCTACACCTTC. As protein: CAISGRGEGYTF.

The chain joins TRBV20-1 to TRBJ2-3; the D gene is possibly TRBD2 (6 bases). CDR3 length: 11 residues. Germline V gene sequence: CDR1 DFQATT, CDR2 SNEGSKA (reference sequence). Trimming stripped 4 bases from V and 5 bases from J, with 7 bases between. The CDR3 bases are TGCAGTGCTAAGGGACTAGATACGCAGTATTTT. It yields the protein CSAKGLDTQYF.

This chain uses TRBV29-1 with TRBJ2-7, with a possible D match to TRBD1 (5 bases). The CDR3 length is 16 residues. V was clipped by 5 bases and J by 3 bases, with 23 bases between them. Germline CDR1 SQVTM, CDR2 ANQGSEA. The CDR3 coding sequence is TGCAGCGTTTCTGACCCCAGGGCAGGGATTAACTACGAGCAGTACTTC. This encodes CSVSDPRAGINYEQYF.

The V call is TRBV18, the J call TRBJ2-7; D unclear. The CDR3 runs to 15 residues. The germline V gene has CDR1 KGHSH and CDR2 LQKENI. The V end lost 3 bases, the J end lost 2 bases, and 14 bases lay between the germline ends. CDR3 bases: TGTGCCAGCTCACCCGAAAAGCGTGCGACCTACGAGCAGTACTTC. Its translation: CASSPEKRATYEQYF.

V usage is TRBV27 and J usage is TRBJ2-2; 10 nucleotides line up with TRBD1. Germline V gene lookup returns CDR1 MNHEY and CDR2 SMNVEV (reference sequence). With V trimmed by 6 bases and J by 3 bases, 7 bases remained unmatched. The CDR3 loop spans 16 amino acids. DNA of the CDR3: TGTGCCAGCAGATACGGGACAGGGGCGGACACCGGGGAGCTGTTTTTT. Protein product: CASRYGTGADTGELFF.

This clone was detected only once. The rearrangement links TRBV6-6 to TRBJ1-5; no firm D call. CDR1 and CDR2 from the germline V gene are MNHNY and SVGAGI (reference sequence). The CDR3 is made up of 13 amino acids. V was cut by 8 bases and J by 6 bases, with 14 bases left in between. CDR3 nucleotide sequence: TGTGCCAGCGGAGAAGACCCGGGTCAGCCCCAGCATTTT. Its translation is CASGEDPGQPQHF.

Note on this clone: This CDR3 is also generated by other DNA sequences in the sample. The chain's CDR3 is CASSLAGGGTDTQYF. In nucleotides, the CDR3 is TGCGCCAGCAGCTTGGCCGGGGGAGGTACAGATACGCAGTATTTT. The chain combines TRBV5-1 with TRBJ2-3; maybe TRBD2 (6 bases). Looked up from germline, CDR1 is SGHRS and CDR2 is YFSETQ. Trimming stripped 0 bases from V and 3 bases from J, with 11 bases between. This CDR3 region has 15 residues. Together with reference TRBV5-1 and TRBJ2-3, the CDR3 gives the full variable domain: KAGVTQTPRYLIKTRGQQVTLSCSPISGHRSVSWYQQTPGQGLQFLFEYFSETQRNKGNFPGRFSGRQFSNSRSEMNVSTLELGDSALYLCASSLAGGGTDTQYFGPGTRLTVL.